This TCR beta chain was retrieved from a study of cytomegalovirus exposure and HLA in healthy donors. Healthy bone marrow donors supplied every sample. CDR1 KGHSH and CDR2 LQKENI come from the germline V gene. V shed 2 bases, J shed 5 bases, and the junction held 6 bases outside the gene matches. The CDR3 is 15 residues long. PCR used 60 Vbeta primers and 13 Jbeta primers. This table comes from immunoSEQ multiplex PCR, and its TCRdb copy is limited to in-frame clones, with some not included. The sample lists about 190,000 clones; roughly four fifths were seen once. The chain recombines TRBV18 with TRBJ2-1, with 7 nucleotides matching TRBD2. This TCR came from a woman in her 30s in good health and CMV-seropositive. Sample: PBMCs. The CDR3 region has the DNA TGTGCCAGCTCACCAGTGGGAGGGCAGAACAATGAGCAGTTCTTC. It translates to CASSPVGGQNNEQFF.